Following are 20 T cell receptor beta chains from one sample sequenced in a study of cytomegalovirus exposure and HLA in healthy donors. A multiplex PCR was run with 60 Vbeta primers and 13 Jbeta primers. The repertoire was sequenced with immunoSEQ multiplex PCR; TCRdb's copy has only in-frame clones and lacks some. The sample consists of 100,000 to 150,000 clones, around 72% of them appearing once. Sequenced: PBMCs. The receptor source for this set is a young man in good health and CMV-seronegative.

The V and J genes are TRBV21-1 and TRBJ2-7; the D call in the table, TRBD1, was not verified against the DNA. TRBV21-1 is recorded as a pseudogene. The length of the CDR3 is 15 residues. Here the CDR3 reads CASSKKGTGTYEQYF. In nucleotides, the CDR3 is TGTGCCAGCAGCAAAAAGGGGACAGGAACCTACGAGCAGTACTTC.

This clone was observed a handful of times. The chain carries TRBV6-1 and TRBJ1-5, with 8 positions matching TRBD1. The CDR3 spans 14 residues. With 7 bases clipped from V and 5 bases from J, the junction kept 7 bases outside the gene matches. Germline lookup yields CDR1 MNHNS and CDR2 SASEGT. The CDR3 DNA sequence: TGTGCCAGCAATATAATACAGGGGGATCAGCCCCAGCATTTT. Amino acids: CASNIIQGDQPQHF.

In its sample, this clone was seen once. This sample includes further DNA sequences coding for the same CDR3. The rearrangement joins TRBV19 to TRBJ1-1, with no clear D. V was trimmed by 1 base and J by 5 bases, leaving 5 bases between them. From germline, CDR1 is LNHDA and CDR2 SQIVND (reference sequence). This CDR3 has 12 amino acids. The CDR3 DNA follows: TGTGCCAGTAGTATAGCGGGAACTGAAGCTTTCTTT. As protein: CASSIAGTEAFF.

The V gene is TRBV27, the J gene TRBJ2-1; 9 bases are shared with TRBD1. V was clipped by 4 bases and J by 7 bases; unmatched bases: 5. In germline, CDR1 is MNHEY, CDR2 SMNVEV (reference sequence). This CDR3 comprises 14 residues. CDR3: CASSSWTGANEQFF. The CDR3 DNA sequence: TGTGCCAGCAGTTCATGGACAGGGGCTAATGAGCAGTTCTTC.

This rearrangement joins TRBV18 to TRBJ1-2, with TRBD1 matching 7 bases. With 8 bases clipped from V and 1 base from J, the junction kept 13 bases outside the gene matches. The CDR3 runs 16 residues. Looked up from germline, CDR1 is KGHSH and CDR2 is LQKENI. The CDR3 coding sequence is TGTGCCAGCACAGCCCCCGGAACAGGGGTTAACTATGGCTACACCTTC. It codes for CASTAPGTGVNYGYTF.

The V and J genes are TRBV6-1 and TRBJ1-4; D call uncertain. Trimming cost V 3 bases and J 2 bases, with 13 bases left between them. Germline CDR1 MNHNS, CDR2 SASEGT. This CDR3 comprises 16 residues. The chain's CDR3 is CASSDRSRGTNEKLFF. The CDR3 DNA is TGTGCCAGCAGTGACCGGTCCCGAGGGACTAATGAAAAACTGTTTTTT.

The chain links TRBV5-5 to TRBJ2-3; the match to TRBD1 covers 8 bases. V dropped 5 bases and J dropped 6; count of bases not matched to a gene: 5. The CDR3 consists of 13 residues. Germline V gives CDR1 SGHKS, CDR2 YYEKEE (reference sequence). The CDR3 DNA follows: TGTGCCAGCAGTTTCGGACAGGGCGATACGCAGTATTTT. Its translation is CASSFGQGDTQYF. Looking up the rest from reference TRBV5-5 and TRBJ2-3 gives the full variable domain: DAGVTQSPTHLIKTRGQQVTLRCSPISGHKSVSWYQQVLGQGPQFIFQYYEKEERGRGNFPDRFSARQFPNYSSELNVNALLLGDSALYLCASSFGQGDTQYFGPGTRLTVL.

In this sample, this clone turned up a few times. The J gene is TRBJ1-1, the V gene TRBV2, with D perhaps matching TRBD1 (5 bases). V gave up 2 bases and J gave up 1 base, with 8 bases separating them. CDR3 size: 14 residues. The germline gives CDR1 SNHLY, CDR2 FYNNEI. Written as DNA, the CDR3 is TGTGCCAGCAGTGAAACAACAGGGAACACTGAAGCTTTCTTT. This codes for CASSETTGNTEAFF. Drawing the rest from reference TRBV2 and TRBJ1-1, the complete variable domain is EPEVTQTPSHQVTQMGQEVILRCVPISNHLYFYWYRQILGQKVEFLVSFYNNEISEKSEIFDDQFSVERPDGSNFTLKIRSTKLEDSAMYFCASSETTGNTEAFFGQGTRLTVV.

This clone occurred a few times. DNA of the CDR3: TGTGCCAGCAGATCTGGACCGGAGGGACAGGAAAAACTGTTTTTT. Translation gives CASRSGPEGQEKLFF. The chain uses TRBV2 and TRBJ1-4; 7 bases line up with TRBD1. This CDR3 has 15 amino acids. Trimming removed 6 bases from V and 8 bases from J; junction bases left unmatched: 12. Germline-derived CDR1 and CDR2 are SNHLY and FYNNEI.

The chain joins TRBV21-1 to TRBJ2-1; the table gives TRBD2 as D, unverified against the DNA. TRBV21-1 is reported as a pseudogene. This CDR3 is built from 17 residues. This CDR3 reads CASSTGLAETAYNEQFF. DNA for the CDR3: TGTGCCAGCAGCACTGGGTTAGCGGAGACGGCCTACAATGAGCAGTTCTTC.

This clone was observed once. This chain joins TRBV9 and TRBJ2-1, with D perhaps matching TRBD2 (6 bases). This CDR3 has 15 residues. The V end lost 5 bases, the J end lost 4 bases, and 16 bases lay between the germline ends. In germline, CDR1 is SGDLS, CDR2 YYNGEE. CDR3 protein: CASSEGSGWYNEQFF. In DNA form, the CDR3 reads TGTGCCAGCAGTGAGGGGAGCGGGTGGTACAATGAGCAGTTCTTC.

This clone was seen a handful of times. The chain has TRBV6-5 and TRBJ1-2, with 8 bases fitting TRBD1. The CDR3 length is 15 residues. Germline V CDR1 and CDR2: MNHEY, SVGAGI. V was pared by 6 bases and J by 5 bases, with 11 bases of the junction left unmatched. CDR3: CASSNPGQVKYGYTF. DNA of the CDR3: TGTGCCAGCAGCAACCCGGGACAGGTGAAGTATGGCTACACCTTC.

CDR3 loop: CASSLGVSGNTIYF. The CDR3 nucleotides are TGTGCCAGCAGTCTAGGGGTGTCTGGAAACACCATATATTTT. The chain is built from TRBV7-2 and TRBJ1-3, with D possibly matching TRBD1 (5 bases). V was clipped by 6 bases and J by 1 base, with 10 bases between them. Looked up from germline, CDR1 is SGHTA and CDR2 is FQGNSA. CDR3 length: 14 residues.

This clone was detected a few times. The rearrangement joins TRBV7-9 to TRBJ2-7, with D hard to call. The CDR3 is made up of 13 amino acids. Germline assignment: CDR1 SEHNR and CDR2 FQNEAQ (reference sequence). Between the trimmed V and J ends, which lost 3 bases and 5 bases, there was a span of 11 bases. DNA of the CDR3: TGTGCCAGCAGCTTTTTTACTTCCGACGAGCAGTACTTC. Encoded protein: CASSFFTSDEQYF.

The chain carries TRBV11-1 and TRBJ1-1, with D possibly TRBD1 on 6 matching bases. There are 14 residues in the CDR3. Germline V gives CDR1 SGHAT, CDR2 FQDESV (reference sequence). The V end was cut by 4 bases, the J end by 7 bases, with 16 bases between. This CDR3 is CASSSRGGRFEAFF. In DNA form, the CDR3 reads TGTGCCAGCAGCTCCCGCGGGGGGCGCTTTGAAGCTTTCTTT.

The chain employs TRBV9 and TRBJ1-6, with 8 bases identical to TRBD1. From germline, CDR1 is SGDLS and CDR2 YYNGEE. CDR3 length: 15 residues. J lost 11 bases, V lost 0 bases, and 7 bases had no gene match. The CDR3 spells CASSVGGGTGAPLHF. The CDR3 DNA follows: TGTGCCAGCAGCGTAGGGGGGGGGACAGGAGCACCCCTCCACTTT.

This clone was counted only a few times. This rearrangement joins TRBV18 to TRBJ2-7; 13 nucleotides agree with TRBD2. Germline V gives CDR1 KGHSH, CDR2 LQKENI. The length of the CDR3 is 16 residues. The ends lost 2 bases at V and 4 bases at J; junction bases unmatched: 5. For the CDR3, the DNA is TGTGCCAGCTCACCAGACTTACTAGCGGGGGGGTACGAGCAGTACTTC. Protein: CASSPDLLAGGYEQYF.

V usage is TRBV7-2 and J usage is TRBJ2-7, with no clear D. CDR1 is SGHTA, CDR2 FQGNSA, per germline. The CDR3 sequence is 13 residues long. Trimming removed 0 bases from V and 2 bases from J, with 5 bases in between. The CDR3 sequence is CASSLALTYEQYF. CDR3 in DNA: TGTGCCAGCAGCTTAGCACTTACCTACGAGCAGTACTTC. Full variable domain (rest looked up from reference TRBV7-2 and TRBJ2-7): GAGVSQSPSNKVTEKGKDVELRCDPISGHTALYWYRQSLGQGLEFLIYFQGNSAPDKSGLPSDRFSAERTGGSVSTLTIQRTQQEDSAVYLCASSLALTYEQYFGPGTRLTVT.

The chain joins TRBV4-1 to TRBJ1-3, with 8 bases identical to TRBD1. V was pared by 3 bases and J by 5 bases, with 15 bases of the junction left unmatched. CDR3 length equals 18 residues. Germline CDR1 is MGHRA and CDR2 is YSYEKL. This CDR3 reads CASSHYPWTGNYRNTIYF. In DNA, the CDR3 is TGCGCCAGCAGCCACTACCCGTGGACAGGGAATTATAGAAACACCATATATTTT.

The chain links TRBV28 to TRBJ1-5; perhaps TRBD1 as D (5 bases). Trimming took off 7 bases at V and 0 bases at J, with 13 bases between the two ends. CDR1 MDHEN and CDR2 SYDVKM come from the germline V gene. CDR3 length: 15 amino acids. The CDR3 DNA sequence: TGTGCCAGCATCCCGGGGGGATATAGCAATCAGCCCCAGCATTTT. Translating it yields CASIPGGYSNQPQHF.